A single TCR beta chain is shown here with its context. The antigen remains unidentified. The table came from immunoSEQ multiplex PCR; TCRdb's copy has only in-frame clones and leaves some out. Found here are about 26,000 clones, roughly 80% of them singletons; the top ten hold about 0.74%. The CDR3 spans 13 residues. Germline V gene data show CDR1 as MNHNS and CDR2 as SASEGT. Trimming cost V 6 bases and J 3 bases; bases outside gene matches: 2. This specimen belongs to a study of graft-versus-host responses after intestinal transplantation. The overall study: Anti-thymocyte globulin induction, then tacrolimus and steroids for 3 to 4 years, went to all recipients. Study-wide findings and caveats: Subjects displaying graft-donor T cell macrochimerism possessed elevated graft-versus-host to host-versus-graft clonal ratios inside allografts. There was an association between peak levels of circulating GvH clones and early post-transplant HvG declines.

The rearrangement links TRBV6-1 to TRBJ2-5, with 9 bases fitting TRBD1. This specimen consisted of unstimulated CD4+ T cells sorted from spleen or lymph node cells, obtained before intestinal transplant. The source is a human donor who received an intestinal transplant. CDR3 sequence (DNA): TGTGCCAGCAGGCGGACAGGGGAAGAGACCCAGTACTTC. It specifies CASRRTGEETQYF.